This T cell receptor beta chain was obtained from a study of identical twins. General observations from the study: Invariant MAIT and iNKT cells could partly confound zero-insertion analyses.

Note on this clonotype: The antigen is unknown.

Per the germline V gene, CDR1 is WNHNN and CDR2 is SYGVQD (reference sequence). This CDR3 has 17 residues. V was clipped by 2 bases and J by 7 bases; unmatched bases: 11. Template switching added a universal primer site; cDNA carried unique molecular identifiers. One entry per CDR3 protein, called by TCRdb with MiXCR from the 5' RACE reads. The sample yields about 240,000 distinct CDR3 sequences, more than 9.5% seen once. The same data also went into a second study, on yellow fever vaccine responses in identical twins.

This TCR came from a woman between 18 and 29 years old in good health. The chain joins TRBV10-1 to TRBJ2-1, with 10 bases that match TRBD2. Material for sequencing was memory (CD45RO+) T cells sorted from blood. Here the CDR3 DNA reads TGCGCCAGCAGTGAGGCTAGCGGGAGCCACAACTCGAATGAGCAGTTCTTC. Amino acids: CASSEASGSHNSNEQFF.